The rows below give T cell receptor beta chains drawn from one sample of a study of cytomegalovirus exposure and HLA in healthy donors. Some clones are missing from TCRdb's copy, which holds only in-frame ones; the method was immunoSEQ multiplex PCR. The data contain about 78,000 clones, approximately 95% of them singletons. Sequencing input: PBMCs. The receptors originated from a man aged 18 to 29 in good health and CMV-seropositive. Each CDR3 is given with its conserved first and last residue. The D gene is left open where the match is weak. Some rows mark clone size as missing; the rest say once, few, many or name a class of expanded clone.

D	V	size	J	CDR3	DNA
TRBD2	TRBV6-4	.	TRBJ2-3	CASSEKAGDSTDTQYF	TGTGCCAGCAGTGAAAAAGCGGGAGATAGCACAGATACGCAGTATTTT
.	TRBV1	once	TRBJ1-4	CTSSPPSRPSRGNKEKLFF	TGCACCAGCAGCCCTCCATCCCGACCCTCTAGGGGGAATAAAGAAAAACTGTTTTTT
TRBD1	TRBV7-9	once	TRBJ2-3	CASSGQGIVDTQYF	TGTGCCAGCAGCGGACAGGGGATCGTAGATACGCAGTATTTT
.	TRBV7-8	.	TRBJ2-5	CASSQKGQEAPPETQYF	TGTGCCAGCAGCCAAAAAGGCCAGGAGGCCCCTCCAGAGACCCAGTACTTC
.	TRBV7-9	.	TRBJ2-1	CASSYWTTYNEQFF	TGTGCCAGCAGCTACTGGACTACCTACAATGAGCAGTTCTTC
TRBD1	TRBV6-5	.	TRBJ2-7	CASSYSGGISYEQYF	TGTGCCAGCAGTTACTCAGGGGGCATCTCCTACGAGCAGTACTTC
TRBD2	TRBV2	.	TRBJ2-5	CASRAGGQGQETQYF	TGTGCCAGCCGGGCGGGAGGGCAGGGACAAGAGACCCAGTACTTC
.	TRBV21-1	.	TRBJ2-3	CASSRKSGFSEYF	TGTGCCAGCAGCAGGAAGAGCGGATTCTCGGAGTATTTT
TRBD1	TRBV29-1	.	TRBJ1-4	CSVEDQQGANEKLFF	TGCAGCGTTGAGGATCAACAGGGGGCTAATGAAAAACTGTTTTTT
.	TRBV7-2	.	TRBJ2-3	CASSFGDTQYF	TGTGCCAGCAGCTTCGGAGATACGCAGTATTTT
TRBD2	TRBV4-2	once	TRBJ2-1	CASSHLQWAGGSSYNEQFF	TGTGCCAGCAGCCACCTGCAGTGGGCGGGCGGGAGCTCCTACAATGAGCAGTTCTTC
TRBD2	TRBV11-2	.	TRBJ2-1	CASSFPGLAGARQFF	TGTGCCAGCAGCTTCCCGGGACTAGCGGGAGCAAGGCAGTTCTTC
.	TRBV25-1	.	TRBJ2-7	CASSVTAYEQYF	TGTGCCAGCAGTGTTACAGCATACGAGCAGTACTTC
.	TRBV7-7	.	TRBJ2-5	CASSLVMAGQETQYF	TGTGCTAGCAGCTTAGTAATGGCAGGACAAGAGACCCAGTACTTC
.	TRBV6-5	.	TRBJ1-1	CASSKGEGAFF	TGTGCCAGCAGCAAAGGGGAAGGAGCTTTCTTT
TRBD1	TRBV27	.	TRBJ1-1	CASSFLTSGQGKTEAFF	TGTGCCAGCAGTTTTTTGACCTCCGGACAGGGTAAGACTGAAGCTTTCTTT
TRBD1	TRBV6-5	.	TRBJ2-7	CASSYVDRNSYEQYF	TGTGCCAGCAGTTACGTGGACAGGAACTCCTACGAGCAGTACTTC
TRBD1	TRBV9	.	TRBJ1-2	CASSVRDRPNYGYTF	TGTGCCAGCAGCGTACGGGACAGGCCAAACTATGGCTACACCTTC
.	TRBV6-1	.	TRBJ2-1	CASSSLQGTNEQFF	TGTGCCAGCAGCAGCCTCCAGGGAACCAATGAGCAGTTCTTC
.	TRBV13	once	TRBJ1-2	CASSLGGARGGYGYTF	TGTGCCAGCAGCTTGGGGGGGGCCCGCGGCGGCTATGGCTACACCTTC
TRBD2	TRBV13	.	TRBJ2-7	CASSLRLAAYEQYF	TGTGCCAGCAGCCTGCGACTAGCGGCCTACGAGCAGTACTTC
TRBD1	TRBV29-1	.	TRBJ1-3	CSVGGQGSGNTIYF	TGCAGCGTTGGGGGACAGGGGAGTGGAAACACCATATATTTT
TRBD1	TRBV11-2	.	TRBJ1-4	CASTLDRGYEKLFF	TGTGCCAGCACCCTGGACAGGGGATACGAAAAACTGTTTTTT
.	TRBV13	.	TRBJ2-3	CASSLGGSTDTQYF	TGTGCCAGCTCCCTCGGCGGGAGCACAGATACGCAGTATTTT
.	TRBV18	.	TRBJ1-3	CASSPTGSGNTIYF	TGTGCCAGCTCACCGACTGGCTCTGGAAACACCATATATTTT
.	TRBV4-1	.	TRBJ2-7	CASSHPPPGVPTGYEQYF	TGCGCCAGCAGCCATCCCCCCCCGGGAGTTCCCACGGGTTACGAGCAGTACTTC
TRBD2	TRBV5-6	once	TRBJ2-5	CASSLEGVAGGGETQYF	TGTGCCAGCAGCTTGGAGGGAGTAGCGGGAGGGGGAGAGACCCAGTACTTC
.	TRBV29-1	once	TRBJ2-1	CSVRSYNEQFF	TGCAGCGTTCGTTCCTACAATGAGCAGTTCTTC
.	TRBV6-6	.	TRBJ2-7	CASSYSPRSDEQYF	TGTGCCAGCAGTTACTCCCCTAGAAGCGACGAGCAGTACTTC
.	TRBV11-1	.	TRBJ1-1	CASSLVRSGNTEAFF	TGTGCCAGCAGCTTAGTGAGGTCTGGGAACACTGAAGCTTTCTTT
.	TRBV5-4	.	TRBJ1-2	CASSPRFNYGYTF	TGTGCCAGCAGCCCCCGGTTTAACTATGGCTACACCTTC